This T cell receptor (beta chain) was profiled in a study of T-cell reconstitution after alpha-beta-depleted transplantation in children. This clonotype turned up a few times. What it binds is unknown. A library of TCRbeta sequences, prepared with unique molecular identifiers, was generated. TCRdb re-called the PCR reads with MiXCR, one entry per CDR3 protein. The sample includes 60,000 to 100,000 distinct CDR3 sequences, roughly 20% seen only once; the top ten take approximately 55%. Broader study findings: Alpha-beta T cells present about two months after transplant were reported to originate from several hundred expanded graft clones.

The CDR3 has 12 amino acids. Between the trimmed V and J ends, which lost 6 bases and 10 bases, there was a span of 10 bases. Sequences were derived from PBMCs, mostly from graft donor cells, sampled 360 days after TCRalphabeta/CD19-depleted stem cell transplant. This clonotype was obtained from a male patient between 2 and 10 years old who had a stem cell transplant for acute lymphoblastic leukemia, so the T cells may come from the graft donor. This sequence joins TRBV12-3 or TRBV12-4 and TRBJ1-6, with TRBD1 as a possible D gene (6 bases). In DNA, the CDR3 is TGTGCCAGCAGAACCAGGGGATCACCCCTCCACTTT. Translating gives CASRTRGSPLHF.